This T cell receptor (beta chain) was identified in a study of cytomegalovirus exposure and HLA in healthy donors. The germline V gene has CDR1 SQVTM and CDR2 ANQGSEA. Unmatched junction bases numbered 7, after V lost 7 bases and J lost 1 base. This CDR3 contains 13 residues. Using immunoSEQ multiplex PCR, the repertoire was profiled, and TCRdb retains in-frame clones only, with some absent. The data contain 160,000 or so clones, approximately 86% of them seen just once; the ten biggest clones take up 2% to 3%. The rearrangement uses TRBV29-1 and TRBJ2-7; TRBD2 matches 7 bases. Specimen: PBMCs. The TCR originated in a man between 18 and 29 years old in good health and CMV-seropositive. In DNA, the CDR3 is TGCAGCGCGAGGGAGGGAGTTTCCTACGAGCAGTACTTC. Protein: CSAREGVSYEQYF.